The clone carrying this TCR beta chain occurred many times. The target antigen is unknown. These data come from a study of early T cells in non-severe SARS-CoV-2 infection. Looking at the study overall: From unsorted whole blood, bulk RNA was sequenced, and the chains remained unpaired. Whole-study results and caveats: Comparison of clonotypes with VDJdb favored anti-spike CD8 responses while missing private and CD4 specificities.

Trimming stripped 1 base from V and 0 bases from J, with 6 bases between. This CDR3 is 14 amino acids long. CDR1 SGHAT and CDR2 FQNNGV come from the germline V gene. Unique molecular identifiers were affixed to single, distinct cDNA molecules. Each CDR3 protein is one row after TCRdb ran MiXCR on the 5' RACE reads. The sample has approximately 97,000 distinct CDR3 sequences, approximately 10% seen once. The source of this sequence is an adult who was a healthcare worker with PCR-confirmed SARS-CoV-2 infection or an uninfected control (not recorded which). The specimen comprised whole blood, sampled at baseline. The chain is built from TRBV11-2 and TRBJ1-1; D is possibly TRBD1 (5 bases). The CDR3 nucleotides are TGTGCCAGCAGCTTAGGACAGATGAACACTGAAGCTTTCTTT. This gives the protein CASSLGQMNTEAFF.